The 3 T cell receptor beta chains below were found in one sample sequenced in a study of T cells and copy number aberrations in small-cell lung cancer. Generated by immunoSEQ multiplex PCR, the TCRdb table keeps only in-frame clones and is missing some. The sample yields roughly 8,900 clones, over 60% seen once. Material for sequencing was normal tissue next to the tumor. All receptors come from a man between 60 and 75 years old with small cell lung cancer.

The rearrangement joins TRBV28 to TRBJ2-7, with a tentative D call TRBD2 (5 bases). V lost 6 bases and J lost 4, with 10 bases in between. CDR1 and CDR2 (germline): MDHEN, SYDVKM. This CDR3 has 12 amino acids. CDR3 sequence reads: CASRPTGYEQYF. In nucleotides, the CDR3 is TGTGCCAGCAGGCCGACGGGATACGAGCAGTACTTC.

The chain joins TRBV6-5 to TRBJ2-7; D possibly corresponds to TRBD1 (6 bases). Trimming cost V 7 bases and J 9 bases, with 13 bases left between them. The length of the CDR3 is 11 residues. Germline V gives CDR1 MNHEY, CDR2 SVGAGI. The CDR3 loop is CASTHAGVQYF. In DNA form, the CDR3 reads TGTGCCAGCACCCACGCAGGGGTGCAGTACTTC.

The V and J genes are TRBV7-2 and TRBJ2-3; 9 nucleotides line up with TRBD2. With 9 bases clipped from V and 5 bases from J, the junction kept 15 bases outside the gene matches. CDR1 SGHTA and CDR2 FQGNSA come from the germline V gene. The CDR3 consists of 16 residues. The CDR3 is CASSSGGRAGGDTQYF. Here the CDR3 DNA reads TGTGCCAGTTCGTCCGGCGGGAGGGCCGGGGGAGATACGCAGTATTTT. Supplemented by reference TRBV7-2 and TRBJ2-3, the full variable domain reads GAGVSQSPSNKVTEKGKDVELRCDPISGHTALYWYRQSLGQGLEFLIYFQGNSAPDKSGLPSDRFSAERTGGSVSTLTIQRTQQEDSAVYLCASSSGGRAGGDTQYFGPGTRLTVL.